Presented here are 23 T cell receptor beta chains from one specimen sequenced in a study of cytomegalovirus exposure and HLA in healthy donors. PCR was performed using 60 Vbeta and 13 Jbeta primers. Method: immunoSEQ multiplex PCR; TCRdb's copy keeps in-frame clones and lacks some. The table lists 150,000 to 200,000 clones, around 74% of them singletons, with over 2.5% in the top ten. Sequencing was done on a sample of PBMCs. Receptor source: a male donor in good health and CMV-seronegative.

Only a few counts were recorded for this clone. The rearrangement uses TRBV30 and TRBJ1-2; 7 nucleotides align to TRBD1. Germline-derived CDR1 and CDR2 are GTSNPN and SVGIG (reference sequence). The CDR3 spans 17 residues. The junction had 11 bases not matched to a gene; V was cut back by 0 bases and J by 1 base. The CDR3 DNA reads TGTGCCTGGAGTGTACAGACAGGGCGGTTCCATAACTATGGCTACACCTTC. As protein: CAWSVQTGRFHNYGYTF.

The sample holds a few counts of this clone. The chain uses TRBV29-1 and TRBJ2-7; a weak D match, TRBD2 (5 bases). From germline, CDR1 is SQVTM and CDR2 ANQGSEA. This CDR3 has 11 residues. V dropped 7 bases and J dropped 2 bases, with 9 bases sitting between them. The CDR3 reads CSAGSAYEQYF. CDR3 DNA sequence: TGCAGCGCTGGGAGCGCCTACGAGCAGTACTTC.

In its sample, this clone was seen a few times. The rearrangement links TRBV6-5 to TRBJ2-5; the D gene is possibly TRBD1 (5 bases). V was clipped by 6 bases and J by 4 bases, with 9 bases between them. The length of the CDR3 is 12 residues. The germline CDR1 and CDR2 sequences are MNHEY and SVGAGI. The CDR3 nucleotides read TGTGCCAGCAGAGGGCAGGGAGAGACCCAGTACTTC. Translating it yields CASRGQGETQYF.

The rearrangement uses TRBV18 and TRBJ1-1, with D perhaps TRBD1 (5 bases). The germline V gene encodes CDR1 KGHSH and CDR2 LQKENI. The germline V and J ends were trimmed by 3 bases and 4 bases, with 12 bases remaining between them. The CDR3 is 14 residues long. CDR3 protein: CASSPPGGITEAFF. CDR3 bases: TGTGCCAGCTCACCTCCCGGGGGGATCACTGAAGCTTTCTTT.

The rearrangement uses TRBV7-9 and TRBJ2-1; TRBD2 agrees at 9 bases. Germline CDR1 reads SEHNR; CDR2 reads FQNEAQ (reference sequence). With 5 bases clipped from V and 4 bases from J, the junction kept 6 bases outside the gene matches. This CDR3 is 15 amino acids long. The CDR3 sequence: CASSLGLAQYNEQFF. CDR3 coding DNA: TGTGCCAGCAGCCTGGGACTAGCCCAGTACAATGAGCAGTTCTTC.

This sequence joins TRBV6-5 and TRBJ1-1; TRBD1 matches 11 bases. V shed 3 bases and J 6 bases; nucleotides not matched to a gene: 3. This CDR3 region has 14 residues. The germline gives CDR1 MNHEY, CDR2 SVGAGI. The CDR3 loop reads CASSYGTGGAEAFF. In DNA, the CDR3 is TGTGCCAGCAGTTATGGGACAGGGGGGGCTGAAGCTTTCTTT.

The chain carries TRBV7-6 and TRBJ2-1; D may be TRBD1 (6 bases). In germline, CDR1 is SGHVS, CDR2 FNYEAQ. CDR3 length: 13 residues. Trimming took 3 bases from V and 6 from J, leaving 9 bases between them. The CDR3 loop reads CASSFSRGNEQFF. The CDR3 DNA is TGTGCCAGCAGCTTTTCCAGGGGCAATGAGCAGTTCTTC.

V is TRBV19 and J is TRBJ1-4; D not resolved. The CDR3 has 14 amino acids. V lost 3 bases and J lost 6, with 11 bases in between. Germline V lookup: CDR1 LNHDA, CDR2 SQIVND (reference sequence). CDR3 nucleotides: TGTGCCAGTAGTATCGGCGGGTTTTATGAAAAACTGTTTTTT. Its translation is CASSIGGFYEKLFF.

The CDR3, as DNA: TGTGCCAGCAGTTCAAGGGGCATCGAGCAGTACTTC. This codes for CASSSRGIEQYF. The chain combines TRBV28 with TRBJ2-7; D might be TRBD1 (5 bases). Per germline, CDR1 MDHEN and CDR2 SYDVKM. V lost 4 bases and J lost 6, with 10 bases in between. The CDR3 runs to 12 residues.

The chain is built from TRBV10-3 and TRBJ1-2; D remains ambiguous. Germline V gene sequence: CDR1 ENHRY, CDR2 SYGVKD. With 7 bases removed from V and 0 bases from J, the gap between germline ends came to 18 bases. This CDR3 has 16 amino acids. The CDR3 coding sequence is TGTGCCATCACACCCGCCAAGGAGATCGCTAACTATGGCTACACCTTC. Translating it yields CAITPAKEIANYGYTF.

Only a few counts were recorded for this clone. This chain joins TRBV7-9 and TRBJ1-2; maybe TRBD1 (5 bases). Germline V gene sequence: CDR1 SEHNR, CDR2 FQNEAQ (reference sequence). V lost 5 bases to trimming and J lost 8 bases, with 18 bases between them. The CDR3 loop spans 14 amino acids. DNA of the CDR3: TGTGCCAGCAGCGGCCTTGACAGATCCTACGGCTACACCTTC. Encoded protein: CASSGLDRSYGYTF.

This clone has just one count. The chain carries TRBV28 and TRBJ1-2; TRBD1 matches 7 bases. CDR1 is MDHEN, CDR2 SYDVKM, per germline. This CDR3 spans 13 amino acids. V lost 4 bases and J lost 5; bases outside the gene matches: 4. The CDR3 is CASSSWTGYGYTF. In DNA form, the CDR3 reads TGTGCCAGCAGTTCTTGGACAGGTTATGGCTACACCTTC.

The chain is built from TRBV6-5 and TRBJ1-2, with 7 bases that match TRBD1. V dropped 7 bases and J dropped 7; count of bases not matched to a gene: 3. CDR1 and CDR2 (germline): MNHEY, SVGAGI. The CDR3 consists of 11 residues. CDR3: CASKQGGGYTF. CDR3 nucleotide sequence: TGTGCCAGCAAGCAGGGGGGTGGCTACACCTTC.

V usage is TRBV6-5 and J usage is TRBJ2-1, with 8 bases fitting TRBD2. This CDR3 contains 15 residues. J gave up 0 bases and V 5 bases, and 3 bases lay outside the gene matches. The germline gives CDR1 MNHEY, CDR2 SVGAGI. The CDR3 reads CASSLAGSSYNEQFF. The DNA of the CDR3 is TGTGCCAGCAGTCTAGCGGGCAGCTCCTACAATGAGCAGTTCTTC.

DNA of the CDR3: TGTGCCAGCAGTTTTGGGACAGGGGGCGAGGGCTACACCTTC. This gives the protein CASSFGTGGEGYTF. The V gene is TRBV28, the J gene TRBJ1-2; 12 bases align to TRBD1. Germline V lookup: CDR1 MDHEN, CDR2 SYDVKM. The CDR3 runs 14 residues. Unmatched junction bases numbered 4, after V lost 3 bases and J lost 8 bases.

The chain has TRBV5-1 and TRBJ2-1, with 12 nucleotides matching TRBD2. The CDR3 runs 18 residues. V lost 5 bases and J lost 4; bases outside the gene matches: 13. In germline, CDR1 is SGHRS, CDR2 YFSETQ. CDR3 protein: CASSFNPGLAGMYNEQFF. Here the CDR3 DNA reads TGCGCCAGCAGTTTTAATCCAGGACTAGCGGGAATGTACAATGAGCAGTTCTTC.

This CDR3 reads CASSESGQGGGYTF. CDR3 coding DNA: TGTGCCAGCAGTGAGTCTGGGCAGGGAGGGGGCTACACCTTC. The V call is TRBV6-1, the J call TRBJ1-2; D is possibly TRBD1 (5 bases). Deletions cut 3 bases from V and 8 bases from J, with 16 bases between. CDR3 length equals 14 residues. Germline V lookup: CDR1 MNHNS, CDR2 SASEGT.

This clone occurred once. The chain links TRBV28 to TRBJ2-1, with 12 bases aligning to TRBD2. CDR1 and CDR2 (germline): MDHEN, SYDVKM. With 4 bases clipped from V and 6 bases from J, the junction kept 1 base outside the gene matches. This CDR3 has 14 amino acids. This CDR3 is CASSWTSGINEQFF. The CDR3 nucleotides are TGTGCCAGCAGTTGGACTAGCGGGATCAATGAGCAGTTCTTC.

V gene TRBV6-5 combines with J gene TRBJ1-1, with TRBD1 identical over 8 bases. The V gene end was trimmed by 2 bases and the J gene end by 5 bases; junction bases not matched to a gene: 1. The CDR3 is made up of 13 amino acids. Germline CDR1 is MNHEY and CDR2 is SVGAGI. CDR3 in DNA: TGTGCCAGCAGTTACGGACAGGGTACTGAAGCTTTCTTT. It yields the protein CASSYGQGTEAFF.

The rearrangement links TRBV7-6 to TRBJ2-2, with 8 bases that match TRBD1. Germline V CDR1 and CDR2: SGHVS, FNYEAQ. J was trimmed by 5 bases and V by 5 bases; bases with no gene match: 16. CDR3 length equals 18 residues. CDR3 sequence: CASSPLNQDRGDTGELFF. CDR3 DNA sequence: TGTGCCAGCAGCCCCTTAAACCAAGACAGGGGAGATACCGGGGAGCTGTTTTTT. The full variable domain, completed using reference TRBV7-6 and TRBJ2-2, is GAGVSQSPRYKVTKRGQDVALRCDPISGHVSLYWYRQALGQGPEFLTYFNYEAQQDKSGLPNDRFSAERPEGSISTLTIQRTEQRDSAMYRCASSPLNQDRGDTGELFFGEGSRLTVL.

Only one count was recorded for this clone. The chain joins TRBV4-2 to TRBJ1-2, with 11 bases identical to TRBD1. Germline V gene data show CDR1 as LGHNA and CDR2 as YNFKEQ. V lost 4 bases and J lost 8; bases outside the gene matches: 9. CDR3 length: 15 residues. CDR3 loop: CASSPPGQGAVGYTF. DNA of the CDR3: TGTGCCAGCAGCCCCCCCGGACAGGGGGCAGTCGGCTACACCTTC.

This chain connects TRBV6-5 to TRBJ1-5; D might be TRBD1 (6 bases). The CDR3 covers 14 residues. Germline CDR1 MNHEY, CDR2 SVGAGI. V was shortened by 2 bases and J by 5 bases, with 10 bases between the two germline ends. In DNA, the CDR3 is TGTGCCAGCAGTTACAGGGGGGGTTATCAGCCCCAGCATTTT. It is translated as CASSYRGGYQPQHF.

This chain uses TRBV5-1 with TRBJ1-1, with 8 nucleotides matching TRBD1. Germline assignment: CDR1 SGHRS and CDR2 YFSETQ. This CDR3 is built from 15 residues. Germline trimming cut 0 bases from V and 1 base from J; bases unmatched to any gene: 2. Written as DNA, the CDR3 is TGCGCCAGCAGCTTGGGCGGGACAGGGAACACTGAAGCTTTCTTT. This sequence encodes CASSLGGTGNTEAFF.